This T cell receptor beta chain was captured in a study of identical twins. The CDR3 loop spans 15 amino acids. The V end was cut by 5 bases, the J end by 0 bases, with 17 bases between. Germline V gene lookup returns CDR1 DFQATT and CDR2 SNEGSKA (reference sequence). A universal primer site arose from template switching, and cDNA bore unique molecular identifiers. TCRdb recomputed calls from the 5' RACE reads with MiXCR, one row per CDR3 protein. The sample records 270,000 or so distinct CDR3 sequences, roughly 8% being singletons. In addition, the sample was reused for a study of yellow fever vaccine responses in identical twins.

The gene calls are TRBV20-1 and TRBJ2-7, with D possibly being TRBD1 or TRBD2 (5 bases each). The clonotype originates from a woman aged 18-29 years in good health. Input material: CD8+ T cells sorted from blood. For the CDR3, the DNA is TGCAGTGCTTTCTTACCGGGACCCATCTCCTACGAGCAGTACTTC. It is translated as CSAFLPGPISYEQYF.